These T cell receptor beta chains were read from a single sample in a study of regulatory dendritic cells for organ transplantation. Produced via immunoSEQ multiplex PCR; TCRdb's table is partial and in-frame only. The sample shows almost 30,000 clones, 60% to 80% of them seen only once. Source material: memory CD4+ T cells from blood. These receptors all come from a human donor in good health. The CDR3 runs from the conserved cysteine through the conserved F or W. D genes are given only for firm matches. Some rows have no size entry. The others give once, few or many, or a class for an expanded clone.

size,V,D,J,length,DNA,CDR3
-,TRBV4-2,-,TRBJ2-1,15,TGTGCCAGCAGCCAAGCAGGGATACCTACCGATGAGCAGTTCTTC,CASSQAGIPTDEQFF
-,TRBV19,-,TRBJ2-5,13,TGTGCCAGTAACCCACAGGGTGTAGAGACCCAGTACTTC,CASNPQGVETQYF
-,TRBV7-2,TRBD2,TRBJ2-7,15,TGTGCCAGCAGCTTAAGGTCCAGCGGGACCTACGAGCAGTACTTC,CASSLRSSGTYEQYF
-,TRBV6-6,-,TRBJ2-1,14,TGTGCCAGCGCCTCGTTCGAGGGAGACAATGAGCAGTTCTTC,CASASFEGDNEQFF
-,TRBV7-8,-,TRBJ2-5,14,TGTGCCAGCAGCTTTCCGGGGGCCCAAGAGACCCAGTACTTC,CASSFPGAQETQYF
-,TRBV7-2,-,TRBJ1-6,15,TGTGCCAGCACTCGACCGGGCCGCCATAATTCACCCCTCCACTTT,CASTRPGRHNSPLHF
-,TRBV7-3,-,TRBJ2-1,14,TGTGCCAGCAGCTTGACTAGTGGTGTGAATGAGCAGTTCTTC,CASSLTSGVNEQFF
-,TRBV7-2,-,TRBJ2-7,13,TGTGCCAGCAGCTTAGGGGTCACAGGGAAGCAGTACTTC,CASSLGVTGKQYF
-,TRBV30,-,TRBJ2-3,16,TGTGCCTGGAGTGTAGGGGGGCGTTCCCAAGCAGATACGCAGTATTTT,CAWSVGGRSQADTQYF
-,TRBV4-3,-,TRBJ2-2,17,TGCGCCAGCAGCAGGGAAATTGACTGGGGAACCACCGGGGAGCTGTTTTTT,CASSREIDWGTTGELFF
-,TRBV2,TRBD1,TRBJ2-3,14,TGTGCCAGCGCGGAGACAGGGGGCAAGGATACGCAGTATTTT,CASAETGGKDTQYF
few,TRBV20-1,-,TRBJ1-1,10,TGCAGTGCCGGGGATCGTGAAGCTTTCTTT,CSAGDREAFF
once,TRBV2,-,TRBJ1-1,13,TGTGCCAGCAGTGTATCGGCGAACACTGAAGCTTTCTTT,CASSVSANTEAFF
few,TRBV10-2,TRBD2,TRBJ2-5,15,TGCGCCAGCAGGATGGCGGGGGGTTACCAAGAGACCCAGTACTTC,CASRMAGGYQETQYF
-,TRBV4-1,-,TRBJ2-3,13,TGCGCCAGCAGCTTTGGAGGCACAGATACGCAGTATTTT,CASSFGGTDTQYF
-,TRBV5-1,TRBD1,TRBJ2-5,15,TGCGCCAGCAGCTTAAGGACAGGGGGTCAAGAGACCCAGTACTTC,CASSLRTGGQETQYF
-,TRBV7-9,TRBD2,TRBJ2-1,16,TGTGCCAGCAGCTCAAGGTTTAGCGGGAGTTTATATGAGCAGTTCTTC,CASSSRFSGSLYEQFF
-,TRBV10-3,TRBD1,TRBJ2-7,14,TGTGCCATCAGCCAACAGGGGGGAACCTACGAGCAGTACTTC,CAISQQGGTYEQYF
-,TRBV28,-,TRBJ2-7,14,TGTGCCAGCATATCTCAGACAACAGGATACGAGCAGTACTTC,CASISQTTGYEQYF
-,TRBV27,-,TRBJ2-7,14,TGTGCCAGCAGTTCTTACTCGAACTCCTACGAGCAGTACTTC,CASSSYSNSYEQYF
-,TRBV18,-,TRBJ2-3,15,TGTGCCAGCTCAACAAGACGTTCCGGCACAGATACGCAGTATTTT,CASSTRRSGTDTQYF
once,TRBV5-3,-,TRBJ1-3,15,TGTGCCACGCCCACCATGGGACTGCCTGGAAACACCATATATTTT,CATPTMGLPGNTIYF
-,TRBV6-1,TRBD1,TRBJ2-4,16,TGTGCCAGCAGTGGCCTCGGGACAGGGGCGAAAAACATTCAGTACTTC,CASSGLGTGAKNIQYF
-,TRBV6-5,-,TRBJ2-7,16,TGTGCCAGCAGTTTTGCGGGACCGTTGTCTAATTACGAGCAGTACTTC,CASSFAGPLSNYEQYF
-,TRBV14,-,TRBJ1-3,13,TGTGCCAGCAGCCAAGACCTCGGAAACACCATATATTTT,CASSQDLGNTIYF
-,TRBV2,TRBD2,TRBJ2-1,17,TGTGCCAGCAGTGAAGCGCTTTTAGCGGGAACCTGGAATGAGCAGTTCTTC,CASSEALLAGTWNEQFF
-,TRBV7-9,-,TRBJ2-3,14,TGTGCCAGCAGCTTAGTTTCTAGCACAGATACGCAGTATTTT,CASSLVSSTDTQYF
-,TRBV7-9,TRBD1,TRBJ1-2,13,TGTGCCAGCAGCTTCGGGACAGAGGCTGGCTACACCTTC,CASSFGTEAGYTF
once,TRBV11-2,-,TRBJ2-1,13,TGTGCCAGCAGCCAGGGGAACTACAATGAGCAGTTCTTC,CASSQGNYNEQFF
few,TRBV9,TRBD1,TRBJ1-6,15,TGTGCCAGCAGCCCGAGGACAGGTTTGAGTTCACCCCTCCACTTT,CASSPRTGLSSPLHF
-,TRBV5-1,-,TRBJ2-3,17,TGCGCCAGCAGGCGCCTAGGGGGGTCGGGAGGAACAGATACGCAGTATTTT,CASRRLGGSGGTDTQYF
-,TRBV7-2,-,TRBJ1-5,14,TGTGCCAGCAGCACCGCGGGGAGCAATCAGCCCCAGCATTTT,CASSTAGSNQPQHF
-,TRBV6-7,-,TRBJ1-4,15,TGTGCCAGCAGGAGACCGCAGAAGATTAATGAAAAACTGTTTTTT,CASRRPQKINEKLFF
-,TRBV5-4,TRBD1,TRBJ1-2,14,TGTGCCAGCAGCTTAAACCAGGGGGCAGCCGGCTACACCTTC,CASSLNQGAAGYTF
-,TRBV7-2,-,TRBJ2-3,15,TGTGCCAGCAGCCCCGGCCTAGCCCAGAGGGATACGCAGTATTTT,CASSPGLAQRDTQYF
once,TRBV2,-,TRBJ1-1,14,TGTGCCAGCAGTGGGCGGATGGGGAACACTGAAGCTTTCTTT,CASSGRMGNTEAFF
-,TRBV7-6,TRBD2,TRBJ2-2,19,TGTGCCAGCAGCCCAGGGGGTAGCGGGAGGGCCCCGAACACCGGGGAGCTGTTTTTT,CASSPGGSGRAPNTGELFF
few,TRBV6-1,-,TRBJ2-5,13,TGTGCCAGCAGTGTGGAGTGGGAAGAGACCCAGTACTTC,CASSVEWEETQYF
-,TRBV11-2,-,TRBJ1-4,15,TGTGCCAGCAGCCCCCGCAGGGTAACTAATGAAAAACTGTTTTTT,CASSPRRVTNEKLFF
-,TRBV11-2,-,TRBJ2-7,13,TGTGCCAGCAGCTTAGATTACCGGGGCGAGCAGTACTTC,CASSLDYRGEQYF
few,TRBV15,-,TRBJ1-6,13,TGTGCCACCAGCTGGACGGAGGACTCACCCCTCCACTTT,CATSWTEDSPLHF
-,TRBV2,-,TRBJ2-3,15,TGTGCCAGCAGTGCGAAAAACCAGGGTACAGATACGCAGTATTTT,CASSAKNQGTDTQYF
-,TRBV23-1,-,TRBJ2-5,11,TGCGCCCCGCGTTTTGAAGAGACCCAGTACTTC,CAPRFEETQYF
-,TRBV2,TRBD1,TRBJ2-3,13,TGTGCCAGCGGGACAGGGGGCGCAGATACGCAGTATTTT,CASGTGGADTQYF
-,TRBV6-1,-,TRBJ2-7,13,TGTGCCAGCAGTGACCTTTATTCAGGGGAGCAGTACTTC,CASSDLYSGEQYF
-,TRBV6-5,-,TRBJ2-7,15,TGTGCCAGCAGTCCCGTTTTTGGGTTTACCTACGAGCAGTACTTC,CASSPVFGFTYEQYF
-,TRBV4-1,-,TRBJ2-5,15,TGCGCCAGCAGCCAACATCCGGACAGAGAAGAGACCCAGTACTTC,CASSQHPDREETQYF
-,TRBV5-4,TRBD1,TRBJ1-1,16,TGTGCCAGCAGCGTGGGACAGGGGGGAATAGGCACTGAAGCTTTCTTT,CASSVGQGGIGTEAFF